A selection of T cell receptor beta chains follows, all from one sample in a study of cytomegalovirus exposure and HLA in healthy donors. The repertoire was sequenced with immunoSEQ multiplex PCR; TCRdb's copy has only in-frame clones and lacks some. The profile shows over 75,000 clones, roughly 80% of them singletons. Material for sequencing was PBMCs. The receptors derive from a man aged 55 to 70 in good health and CMV-seropositive. CDR3s include the opening cysteine and the closing phenylalanine or tryptophan. Each record gives: D gene, V gene, J gene, clone size, CDR3 DNA, CDR3 protein. A D gene is named only where the DNA matches it firmly. Part of the rows lack a size; the others show once, few, many or a class for expanded clones.

d_gene: TRBD2
v_gene: TRBV5-6
j_gene: TRBJ2-1
abundance: -
CDR3nt: TGTGCCAGCAGCTTGCGTCGTAGCGGGGGCCTGGATAAGCAGTTCTTC
CDR3aa: CASSLRRSGGLDKQFF

d_gene: -
v_gene: TRBV2
j_gene: TRBJ1-6
abundance: -
CDR3nt: TGTGCCAGCAGGGACAGATTAAATTCACCCCTCCACTTT
CDR3aa: CASRDRLNSPLHF

d_gene: -
v_gene: TRBV19
j_gene: TRBJ2-1
abundance: -
CDR3nt: TGTGCCAGTAGTATCGACCTTCGTGGAGACAATGAGCAGTTCTTC
CDR3aa: CASSIDLRGDNEQFF

d_gene: TRBD1
v_gene: TRBV30
j_gene: TRBJ2-7
abundance: -
CDR3nt: TGTGCCTGGAGTGTGACAGGGGGCTACGAGCAGTACTTC
CDR3aa: CAWSVTGGYEQYF

d_gene: TRBD1
v_gene: TRBV7-9
j_gene: TRBJ1-6
abundance: once
CDR3nt: TGTGCCAGCAGCATCGGGACAGGGAACATCCGGGAGATCCACTTT
CDR3aa: CASSIGTGNIREIHF

d_gene: -
v_gene: TRBV27
j_gene: TRBJ2-3
abundance: -
CDR3nt: TGTGCCAGCAAGATTGCGGGGTTGGATACGCAGTATTTT
CDR3aa: CASKIAGLDTQYF

d_gene: -
v_gene: TRBV2
j_gene: TRBJ2-2
abundance: -
CDR3nt: TGTGCCAGCAGTGTAAGAGACACCGGGGAGCTGTTTTTT
CDR3aa: CASSVRDTGELFF

d_gene: -
v_gene: TRBV25-1
j_gene: TRBJ2-7
abundance: -
CDR3nt: TGTGCCAGCAGTGGGCGAAGAGGCGAGCAGTACTTC
CDR3aa: CASSGRRGEQYF

d_gene: TRBD1
v_gene: TRBV19
j_gene: TRBJ2-7
abundance: -
CDR3nt: TGTGCCAGTAGTGAAACTCGACAGGGATACGAGCAGTACTTC
CDR3aa: CASSETRQGYEQYF

d_gene: TRBD2
v_gene: TRBV18
j_gene: TRBJ2-7
abundance: -
CDR3nt: TGTGCCAGCTCACCCCTAGCGGGGGTGAACTCCTACGAGCAGTACTTC
CDR3aa: CASSPLAGVNSYEQYF

d_gene: -
v_gene: TRBV7-2
j_gene: TRBJ1-2
abundance: -
CDR3nt: TGTGCCAGCAGCTTAGACACAACTAACTATGGCTACACCTTC
CDR3aa: CASSLDTTNYGYTF

d_gene: TRBD1
v_gene: TRBV19
j_gene: TRBJ1-5
abundance: -
CDR3nt: TGTGCCAGTAGTACCGACAGGGTGTACAATCAGCCCCAGCATTTT
CDR3aa: CASSTDRVYNQPQHF

d_gene: TRBD1
v_gene: TRBV27
j_gene: TRBJ2-1
abundance: -
CDR3nt: TGTGCCAGCAGTATCCCCACCGGGACAGGGGGCAATGAGCAGTTCTTC
CDR3aa: CASSIPTGTGGNEQFF

d_gene: TRBD1
v_gene: TRBV19
j_gene: TRBJ1-6
abundance: -
CDR3nt: TGTGCCAGCACCCCGGGAAAAGGGGACAGGGGGTTCAAACCCCTCCACTTT
CDR3aa: CASTPGKGDRGFKPLHF

d_gene: -
v_gene: TRBV14
j_gene: TRBJ2-7
abundance: once
CDR3nt: TGTGCCAGCAGCCATCGACAAGCCTACGAGCAGTACTTC
CDR3aa: CASSHRQAYEQYF

d_gene: -
v_gene: TRBV9
j_gene: TRBJ1-1
abundance: -
CDR3nt: TGTGCCAGCAGCCAGGAGGGCACCCTGAACACTGAAGCTTTCTTT
CDR3aa: CASSQEGTLNTEAFF

d_gene: -
v_gene: TRBV12-2
j_gene: TRBJ2-7
abundance: -
CDR3nt: TGTGCAAGTCGCCCCTATAGGACAGGTCATCCTAACTACGAGCAGTACTTC
CDR3aa: CASRPYRTGHPNYEQYF

d_gene: TRBD1
v_gene: TRBV5-1
j_gene: TRBJ2-7
abundance: -
CDR3nt: TGCGCCAGCAGCCCCACAGGGGAAAACGAGCAGTACTTC
CDR3aa: CASSPTGENEQYF

d_gene: -
v_gene: TRBV4-2
j_gene: TRBJ1-4
abundance: -
CDR3nt: TGTGCCAGCAGCCAAGAAACGGCGGGGGCGGGAAATGAAAAACTGTTTTTT
CDR3aa: CASSQETAGAGNEKLFF

d_gene: -
v_gene: TRBV5-1
j_gene: TRBJ1-6
abundance: -
CDR3nt: TGCGCCAGCAGCCCAAACTCGAATTCACCCCTCCACTTT
CDR3aa: CASSPNSNSPLHF

d_gene: -
v_gene: TRBV4-2
j_gene: TRBJ2-7
abundance: -
CDR3nt: TGTGCCAGCAGCCAGTCGGGGGAGCAGTACTTC
CDR3aa: CASSQSGEQYF

d_gene: -
v_gene: TRBV5-4
j_gene: TRBJ1-2
abundance: -
CDR3nt: TGTGCCAGCAGCTTGGTTGACTTCCCCTATGGCTACACCTTC
CDR3aa: CASSLVDFPYGYTF

d_gene: TRBD1
v_gene: TRBV7-3
j_gene: TRBJ2-2
abundance: -
CDR3nt: TGTGCCAGCAGCGCCTACAGGGGATTGAACACCGGGGAGCTGTTTTTT
CDR3aa: CASSAYRGLNTGELFF

d_gene: TRBD1
v_gene: TRBV5-4
j_gene: TRBJ2-2
abundance: once
CDR3nt: TGTGCCAGCAGCTTGACCGGGACAGGGGGCCGGGAGCTGTTTTTT
CDR3aa: CASSLTGTGGRELFF

d_gene: -
v_gene: TRBV5-1
j_gene: TRBJ1-5
abundance: -
CDR3nt: TGCGCCAGCAGCCTTGGGGGGGATTATCAGCCCCAGCATTTT
CDR3aa: CASSLGGDYQPQHF

d_gene: -
v_gene: TRBV9
j_gene: TRBJ2-1
abundance: -
CDR3nt: TGTGCCAGCGCCAGAGCCAGAACGACAGGTGGGAATGAGCAGTTCTTC
CDR3aa: CASARARTTGGNEQFF

d_gene: TRBD1
v_gene: TRBV11-2
j_gene: TRBJ2-2
abundance: -
CDR3nt: TGTGCCAGCAGCTTACTTCCAGGGCAGGGGGCCACCGGGGAGCTGTTTTTT
CDR3aa: CASSLLPGQGATGELFF

d_gene: -
v_gene: TRBV6-5
j_gene: TRBJ2-1
abundance: -
CDR3nt: TGTGCCAGCAGCAGCAGAGGGTACCCCTACAATGAGCAGTTCTTC
CDR3aa: CASSSRGYPYNEQFF

d_gene: TRBD1
v_gene: TRBV27
j_gene: TRBJ2-1
abundance: -
CDR3nt: TGTGCCAGCAGTTTACCAGGGGGAAGAGATGAGCAGTTCTTC
CDR3aa: CASSLPGGRDEQFF

d_gene: -
v_gene: TRBV19
j_gene: TRBJ2-7
abundance: -
CDR3nt: TGTGCCAGCAGCAGGGCCCTGAGCTCCTACGAGCAGTACTTC
CDR3aa: CASSRALSSYEQYF

d_gene: -
v_gene: TRBV7-8
j_gene: TRBJ1-5
abundance: -
CDR3nt: TGTGCCAGCAGCTCCGGGGGGGGCGGCAGCAATCAGCCCCAGCATTTT
CDR3aa: CASSSGGGGSNQPQHF

d_gene: TRBD1
v_gene: TRBV6-6
j_gene: TRBJ2-7
abundance: -
CDR3nt: TGTGCCAGCAGTTATCGGGACAGATTCTACGAGCAGTACTTC
CDR3aa: CASSYRDRFYEQYF

d_gene: -
v_gene: TRBV6-6
j_gene: TRBJ1-1
abundance: -
CDR3nt: TGTGCCAGCATTGGACAGTTGAACACTGAAGCTTTCTTT
CDR3aa: CASIGQLNTEAFF

d_gene: -
v_gene: TRBV28
j_gene: TRBJ1-5
abundance: few
CDR3nt: TGTGCCAGCAGTTTACATCTAAGCAATCAGCCCCAGCATTTT
CDR3aa: CASSLHLSNQPQHF

d_gene: TRBD1
v_gene: TRBV29-1
j_gene: TRBJ1-1
abundance: -
CDR3nt: TGCAGCGTTGAAAGACGGGGACAGTCTTTGAACACTGAAGCTTTCTTT
CDR3aa: CSVERRGQSLNTEAFF

d_gene: -
v_gene: TRBV27
j_gene: TRBJ2-5
abundance: -
CDR3nt: TGTGCCAGCAGTTTATCGATCGTCAGCCAAGAGACCCAGTACTTC
CDR3aa: CASSLSIVSQETQYF

d_gene: TRBD1
v_gene: TRBV5-8
j_gene: TRBJ2-1
abundance: few
CDR3nt: TGTGCCAGCAGCTTGGGGGACAGCAGGAGCAATGAGCAGTTCTTC
CDR3aa: CASSLGDSRSNEQFF

d_gene: -
v_gene: TRBV29-1
j_gene: TRBJ2-7
abundance: -
CDR3nt: TGCAGCGTTGCGAGCCAGGATCGATACGAGCAGTACTTC
CDR3aa: CSVASQDRYEQYF

d_gene: TRBD1
v_gene: TRBV4-1
j_gene: TRBJ1-5
abundance: -
CDR3nt: TGCGCCAGCAGCCAAACCGGGACAGACAATCAGCCCCAGCATTTT
CDR3aa: CASSQTGTDNQPQHF

d_gene: TRBD2
v_gene: TRBV4-3
j_gene: TRBJ2-1
abundance: -
CDR3nt: TGCGCCAGCAGCCAAGATCTTGGACTAGAGATCGGGGAGCAGTTCTTC
CDR3aa: CASSQDLGLEIGEQFF

d_gene: -
v_gene: TRBV19
j_gene: TRBJ1-1
abundance: few
CDR3nt: TGTGCCAGTAGTTTCCGACAGGCCCGAGGTACTGAAGCTTTCTTT
CDR3aa: CASSFRQARGTEAFF

d_gene: -
v_gene: TRBV28
j_gene: TRBJ2-5
abundance: -
CDR3nt: TGTGCCACCCAAGGACAGTCCTCCGAGGGGTCCCAAGAGACCCAGTACTTC
CDR3aa: CATQGQSSEGSQETQYF

d_gene: -
v_gene: TRBV13
j_gene: TRBJ1-3
abundance: -
CDR3nt: TGTGCCAGCAGCTTACTTGCAGGGTCTGGAAACACCATATATTTT
CDR3aa: CASSLLAGSGNTIYF

d_gene: -
v_gene: TRBV27
j_gene: TRBJ2-7
abundance: -
CDR3nt: TGTGCCAGCAGTTTTTTGGGGGCAGGTTACGAGCAGTACTTC
CDR3aa: CASSFLGAGYEQYF

d_gene: TRBD1
v_gene: TRBV19
j_gene: TRBJ1-2
abundance: -
CDR3nt: TGTGCCAGTAGTTATCCCATTAACCGGGACAGGAACGACCATGGCTACACCTTC
CDR3aa: CASSYPINRDRNDHGYTF

d_gene: TRBD1
v_gene: TRBV7-9
j_gene: TRBJ2-3
abundance: -
CDR3nt: TGTGCCAGCAGCCCGGGGACAGGGCGGACAGATACGCAGTATTTT
CDR3aa: CASSPGTGRTDTQYF

d_gene: TRBD2
v_gene: TRBV2
j_gene: TRBJ2-2
abundance: -
CDR3nt: TGTGCCAGCACTGGGACTAGCGGGGGCGGCGGCACCGGGGAGCTGTTTTTT
CDR3aa: CASTGTSGGGGTGELFF

d_gene: -
v_gene: TRBV19
j_gene: TRBJ2-2
abundance: -
CDR3nt: TGTGCCAGTAGTATGGTGGACATTTACACCGGGGAGCTGTTTTTT
CDR3aa: CASSMVDIYTGELFF

d_gene: TRBD1
v_gene: TRBV2
j_gene: TRBJ1-2
abundance: -
CDR3nt: TGTGCCAGCAGCCCCAGGGGGACCTACACCTTC
CDR3aa: CASSPRGTYTF

d_gene: -
v_gene: TRBV7-9
j_gene: TRBJ2-3
abundance: once
CDR3nt: TGTGCCAGCAGCTTAGCGGGACATACCCCAACAGATACGCAGTATTTT
CDR3aa: CASSLAGHTPTDTQYF

d_gene: -
v_gene: TRBV18
j_gene: TRBJ2-1
abundance: -
CDR3nt: TGTGCCAGCTCACACAGGGTGGGAATCGACAATGAGCAGTTCTTC
CDR3aa: CASSHRVGIDNEQFF

d_gene: TRBD1
v_gene: TRBV7-2
j_gene: TRBJ1-6
abundance: -
CDR3nt: TGTGCCAGCAGCTTACAAGGGACAGGCACGATTCACTATAATTCACCCCTCCACTTT
CDR3aa: CASSLQGTGTIHYNSPLHF

d_gene: -
v_gene: TRBV27
j_gene: TRBJ2-2
abundance: few
CDR3nt: TGTGCCAGCAGTCTCCGGGAAGGTTCCGGGGAGCTGTTTTTT
CDR3aa: CASSLREGSGELFF

d_gene: -
v_gene: TRBV9
j_gene: TRBJ2-5
abundance: -
CDR3nt: TGTGCCAGCAGCGTACAGGGGAATTTCCAAGCCAAAGAGACCCAGTACTTC
CDR3aa: CASSVQGNFQAKETQYF

d_gene: TRBD1
v_gene: TRBV5-4
j_gene: TRBJ2-7
abundance: -
CDR3nt: TGTGCCAGCAGCTTCCCGGGACAGGGGGCTCACGAGCAGTACTTC
CDR3aa: CASSFPGQGAHEQYF